This record looks at one T cell receptor beta chain sequence and its context. PCR amplification relied on 60 Vbeta primers (plus 13 Jbeta primers). The table came from immunoSEQ multiplex PCR; TCRdb's copy has only in-frame clones and leaves some out. The sample gives some 200,000 clones, 65% to 85% of which show up once; 1.7% is in the top ten. The source of the sample is a study of cytomegalovirus exposure and HLA in healthy donors. CDR1 is SGHNT and CDR2 is YYREEE in the germline V gene (reference sequence). The CDR3 has 16 amino acids. Unmatched junction bases numbered 8, after V lost 4 bases and J lost 3 bases.

The receptor was derived from a man between 50 and 59 years old in good health and CMV-seronegative. The sample comprised PBMCs. V and J are TRBV5-4 and TRBJ2-1; 9 nucleotides match TRBD1. The DNA for the CDR3 is TGTGCCAGCAGCCCACTACAGGGGGCAGGCTACAATGAGCAGTTCTTC. This translates into CASSPLQGAGYNEQFF. Looking up the rest from reference TRBV5-4 and TRBJ2-1 gives the full variable domain: ETGVTQSPTHLIKTRGQQVTLRCSSQSGHNTVSWYQQALGQGPQFIFQYYREEENGRGNFPPRFSGLQFPNYSSELNVNALELDDSALYLCASSPLQGAGYNEQFFGPGTRLTVL.